The subject of this entry is one TCR beta chain. What it binds is unknown. These data come from a study of human T cells and chemical hapten exposure. The wider study: The sensitizing agent was 2% DPC, placed on roughly 2 cm by roughly 2 cm of upper inner arm skin. General observations from the study: With alopecia, donors may have immune responses unlike healthy people's.

This sample's time point: patch test 1, 2 weeks after DPC sensitization. Sample treatment: therapeutic diphenylcyclopropenone sensitization with weekly scalp DPC. Alopecia patients between 18 and 70 years old and suitable for DPC were used as donors. Trimming removed 6 bases from V and 7 bases from J; junction bases left unmatched: 8. Per germline, CDR1 SNHLY and CDR2 FYNNEI. The CDR3 runs 13 residues. Unique molecular identifiers were affixed to discrete cDNA molecules within the library. Each CDR3 protein is one row after TCRdb ran MiXCR on the RACE reads. Of under 450,000 distinct CDR3 sequences in the sample, around 5% were seen once.

Sample: whole blood, taken in connection with sensitization to the hapten diphenylcyclopropenone (DPC). This sequence was found in a woman between 45 and 65 years old with alopecia areata. Some clones in this sample may be carry-over from other donors' samples. The gene calls are TRBV2 and TRBJ1-1, with 7 bases aligning to TRBD1. CDR3 nucleotide sequence: TGTGCCAGCAGCCAGACAGGGATGAATGAAGCTTTCTTT. As protein: CASSQTGMNEAFF.